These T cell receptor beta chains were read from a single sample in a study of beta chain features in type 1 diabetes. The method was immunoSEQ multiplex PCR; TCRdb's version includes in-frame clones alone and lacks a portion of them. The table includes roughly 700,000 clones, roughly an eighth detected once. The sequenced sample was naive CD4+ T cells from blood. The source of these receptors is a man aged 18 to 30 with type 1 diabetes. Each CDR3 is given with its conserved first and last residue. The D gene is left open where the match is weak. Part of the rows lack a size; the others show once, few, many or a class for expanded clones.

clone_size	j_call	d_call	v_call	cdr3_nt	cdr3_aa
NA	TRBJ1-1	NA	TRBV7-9	TGTGCCAGCAGCTTCCTATCCACTGAAGCTTTCTTT	CASSFLSTEAFF
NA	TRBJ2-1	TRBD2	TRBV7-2	TGTGCCAGCAGCTCCCTAGCGGGGGAATACAATGAGCAGTTCTTC	CASSSLAGEYNEQFF
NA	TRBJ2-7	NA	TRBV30	TGTGCCTGGCAAGGCGGGCTGTACTTCTACGAGCAGTACTTC	CAWQGGLYFYEQYF
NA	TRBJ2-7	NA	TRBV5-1	TGCGCCAGCACCCCAGGGGGGTTCTCCTACGAGCAGTACTTC	CASTPGGFSYEQYF
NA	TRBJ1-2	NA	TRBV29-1	TGCAGCGTTGGCTTACAGGGAGGACGCGATGGCTACACCTTC	CSVGLQGGRDGYTF
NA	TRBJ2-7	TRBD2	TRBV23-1	TGCGCCAGCAGTGATGGGGGGGGTACAGAGCAGTACTTC	CASSDGGGTEQYF
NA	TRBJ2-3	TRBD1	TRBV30	TGTGCCTGGAGTGTACGGGGTACAGGGGTCACATTCACAGATACGCAGTATTTT	CAWSVRGTGVTFTDTQYF
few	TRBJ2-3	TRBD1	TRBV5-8	TGTGCCAGCAGCACCTCGGGACAGGGCAACTCCAACCAGTATTTT	CASSTSGQGNSNQYF
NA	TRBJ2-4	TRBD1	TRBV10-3	TGTGCCATCAGTGATAGGGACAGGGGAAGGGACATTCAGTACTTC	CAISDRDRGRDIQYF
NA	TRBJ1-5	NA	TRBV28	TGTGCCAGCAGTACTAGAGGAGCAGTCGAGGGGCAGCCCCAGCATTTT	CASSTRGAVEGQPQHF
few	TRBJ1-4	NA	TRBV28	TGTGCCACCCAGACGGGACCTAATGAAAAACTGTTTTTT	CATQTGPNEKLFF
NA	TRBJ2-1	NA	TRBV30	TGTGCCTGGAGAGGACAGAACTACAATGAGCAGTTCTTC	CAWRGQNYNEQFF
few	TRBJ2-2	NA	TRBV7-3	TGTGCCAGCAGCTTAAATACGGGGCCCGGGGAGCTGTTTTTT	CASSLNTGPGELFF
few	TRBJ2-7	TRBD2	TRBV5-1	TGCGCCAGCAGCTTGGATGGGACTAGCGGGCCGGGGCAGTACTTC	CASSLDGTSGPGQYF
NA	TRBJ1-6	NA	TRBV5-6	TGTGCCAGCAGCTTCTGGCAGGGACGAAGAAACGAGAATTCACCCCTCCACTTT	CASSFWQGRRNENSPLHF
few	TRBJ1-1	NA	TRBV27	TGTGCCAGCAGTTCCCCCAGGGGTACAGCTTTCTTT	CASSSPRGTAFF
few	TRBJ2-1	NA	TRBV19	TGTGCCAGTAGTATCTACGGGGGCCGTATCAATGAGCAGTTCTTC	CASSIYGGRINEQFF
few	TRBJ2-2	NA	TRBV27	TGTGCCAGCAGATACAGGGAAGGGGGGGAGCTGTTTTTT	CASRYREGGELFF
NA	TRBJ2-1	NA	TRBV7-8	TGTGCCAGCAGCTTGGTGGGCAGCTTCGCTGAGCAGTTCTTC	CASSLVGSFAEQFF
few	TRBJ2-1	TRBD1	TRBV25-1	TGTGCCAGCAGTCTTGGGACAGTTTCCTACAATGAGCAGTTCTTC	CASSLGTVSYNEQFF
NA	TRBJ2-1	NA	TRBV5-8	TGTGCCAGCAGCTTGGGCAGTTACAATGAGCAGTTCTTC	CASSLGSYNEQFF
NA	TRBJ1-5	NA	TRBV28	TGTGCCAGCAGTTTAGTTTTGGGGGTTCAGCCCCAGCATTTT	CASSLVLGVQPQHF
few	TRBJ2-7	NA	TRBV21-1	TGTGCCAGCTGCCCGAGGCAGGATTACGAGCAGTACTTC	CASCPRQDYEQYF